One and the same sample provided the 26 T cell receptor beta chains below, sequenced in a study of T-cell memory formation after mild COVID-19. TCRdb analysed the 5' RACE reads with MiXCR anew, one entry per CDR3 protein. The sample holds just over 200,000 distinct CDR3 sequences, 9.5% to 10% seen once. Sequencing was performed on PBMCs or a T cell subset sorted from them (not recorded which). The receptors shown here come from a man younger than 35 who had mild COVID-19 (a few samples of this study predate the infection). Cell type and time point are not known.

This chain joins TRBV7-2 and TRBJ2-1; TRBD1 matches 7 bases. The junction had 9 bases not matched to a gene; V was cut back by 4 bases and J by 9 bases. The CDR3 sequence is 14 residues long. Germline CDR1 SGHTA, CDR2 FQGNSA. The CDR3 bases are TGTGCCAGCAGCTACGGTCGACAGGGCTTTGAGCAGTTCTTC. It codes for CASSYGRQGFEQFF.

The V call is TRBV18, the J call TRBJ2-7; 7 bases map to TRBD1. V shed 2 bases and J 1 base; nucleotides not matched to a gene: 2. CDR3 length: 14 amino acids. CDR1 is KGHSH and CDR2 is LQKENI in the germline V gene. As DNA, the CDR3 is TGTGCCAGCTCACCAGAGACAGGGTCCTACGAGCAGTACGTC. It encodes CASSPETGSYEQYV.

This clonotype was detected ten times or more. This chain links TRBV10-3 with TRBJ1-2; 7 bases agree with TRBD1. Germline V gives CDR1 ENHRY, CDR2 SYGVKD. The J segment lost 4 bases and the V segment lost 2 bases, leaving 7 bases of the junction unmatched. The CDR3 loop spans 15 amino acids. CDR3 DNA: TGTGCCATCAGTGAGCCAACTACAGGGGTCTATGGCTACACCTTC. It encodes CAISEPTTGVYGYTF.

This clonotype was recorded at least ten times. The chain links TRBV7-2 to TRBJ2-2; no clear D. The CDR3 consists of 12 residues. CDR1 and CDR2 from the germline V gene are SGHTA and FQGNSA. Trimming removed 5 bases at V and 3 bases at J, with 4 bases between. The CDR3 protein is CASSAYTGELFF. In DNA form, the CDR3 reads TGTGCCAGCAGCGCTTACACCGGGGAGCTGTTTTTT.

This clonotype was seen a few times. One junction end disagrees with the germline gene, perhaps due to a read error. V is TRBV7-7 and J is TRBJ2-2, with D uncertain. CDR1 is SSHAT, CDR2 FNYEAQ, per germline (reference sequence). The CDR3 extends over 14 amino acids. CDR3 amino acids: CASSPVSNTGELFF. DNA for the CDR3: TGTGCTAGCAGCCCTGTTTCGAACACCGGGGAGCTGTTTTTT.

This clonotype was counted many times. V gene TRBV6-5 combines with J gene TRBJ2-1; TRBD1 agrees at 8 bases. Trimming took 8 bases from V and 0 from J; bases not matched to a gene: 6. Germline CDR1 is MNHEY and CDR2 is SVGAGI. This CDR3 comprises 15 residues. The CDR3 protein is CASRVTGGSYNEQFF. The CDR3 nucleotides are TGTGCCAGCCGAGTTACAGGGGGCTCCTACAATGAGCAGTTCTTC.

This rearrangement joins TRBV6-5 to TRBJ1-5, with 11 nucleotides matching TRBD1. The V gene's germline CDR1 is MNHEY and CDR2 SVGAGI. J lost 14 bases, V lost 6 bases, and 6 bases had no gene match. There are 12 residues in the CDR3. Written as DNA, the CDR3 is TGTGCCAGCAGGGGGACAGGGGGGACCGAGCATTTT. This codes for CASRGTGGTEHF.

This clonotype was observed at least ten times. The chain is built from TRBV3-1 and TRBJ2-3, with unresolved D. The germline CDR1 and CDR2 sequences are LGHDT and YNNKEL (reference sequence). This CDR3 is built from 16 residues. V was cut by 4 bases and J by 0 bases, with 14 bases left in between. In DNA form, the CDR3 reads TGTGCCAGCAGCCCTACCTGGACGGTGAGCACAGATACGCAGTATTTT. It translates to CASSPTWTVSTDTQYF.

The sample holds a few counts of this clonotype. The chain links TRBV12-3 or TRBV12-4 to TRBJ1-1; 9 nucleotides align to TRBD1. The CDR3 has 14 amino acids. J gave up 1 base and V 8 bases, and 5 bases lay outside the gene matches. The CDR3, as DNA: TGTGCCAGCGATCCGGGACAGGGGAACACTGAAGCTTTCTTT. Translating it yields CASDPGQGNTEAFF.

This clonotype has just a few counts. The chain recombines TRBV5-1 with TRBJ1-1; 8 bases match TRBD1. This CDR3 is 17 amino acids long. The germline gives CDR1 SGHRS, CDR2 YFSETQ. With 3 bases clipped from V and 3 bases from J, the junction kept 13 bases outside the gene matches. DNA of the CDR3: TGCGCCAGCAGCTCCCACCCCGGACAGGGAGCGGACACTGAAGCTTTCTTT. This gives the protein CASSSHPGQGADTEAFF.

Here the CDR3 reads CSARVAREANGYTF. The CDR3 bases are TGCAGTGCTAGAGTGGCTAGGGAGGCGAATGGCTACACCTTC. This sequence joins TRBV20-1 and TRBJ1-2; D gene uncertain. The CDR3 contains 14 residues. Trimming pared 1 base from V and 6 bases from J, leaving 15 bases between. Germline V gives CDR1 DFQATT, CDR2 SNEGSKA (reference sequence).

At least ten counts were recorded for this clonotype. This chain joins TRBV6-5 and TRBJ2-7; 8 bases map to TRBD2. This CDR3 spans 15 amino acids. Looked up from germline, CDR1 is MNHEY and CDR2 is SVGAGI. J gave up 0 bases and V 0 bases, and 1 base lay outside the gene matches. CDR3 region: CASSYSSGGSYEQYF. As DNA, the CDR3 is TGTGCCAGCAGTTACTCCAGCGGGGGCTCCTACGAGCAGTACTTC.

This clonotype was found a few times. This sequence joins TRBV6-2 or TRBV6-3 and TRBJ2-2; D unresolved. This CDR3 has 13 amino acids. The germline CDR1 and CDR2 sequences are MNHEY and SVGEGT. V was shortened by 8 bases and J by 0 bases, with 7 bases between the two germline ends. CDR3: CASHLTNTGELFF. The CDR3 nucleotides read TGTGCCAGCCACCTAACGAACACCGGGGAGCTGTTTTTT.

V usage is TRBV7-9 and J usage is TRBJ2-3, with 8 bases matching TRBD2. The CDR3 has 15 residues. J gave up 7 bases and V 4 bases, and 10 bases lay outside the gene matches. Germline loops: CDR1 SEHNR, CDR2 FQNEAQ (reference sequence). This chain's CDR3 is CASSSLGLASNTQYF. The CDR3, as DNA: TGTGCCAGCAGCTCCCTCGGACTAGCATCAAATACGCAGTATTTT.

This chain connects TRBV4-2 to TRBJ2-2; TRBD1 agrees at 11 bases. The germline gives CDR1 LGHNA, CDR2 YNFKEQ. Losses at the gene ends were 1 base for V and 6 bases for J; bases not matched to a gene: 4. The CDR3 spans 16 residues. The CDR3 DNA is TGTGCCAGCAGCCAAGGGGGGACAGGGGGTTCCGGGGAGCTGTTTTTT. The encoded protein is CASSQGGTGGSGELFF.

This clonotype was seen a handful of times. The chain's CDR3 is CASSPRLGQGTYEQYF. The CDR3 DNA follows: TGTGCCAGCTCACCAAGGCTTGGGCAGGGGACCTACGAGCAGTACTTC. This chain links TRBV18 with TRBJ2-7; D is possibly TRBD1 (6 bases). Germline V gene data show CDR1 as KGHSH and CDR2 as LQKENI. Trimming left V 2 bases short and J 2 bases short, with 16 bases between. The CDR3 is 16 amino acids.

This clonotype has a count of ten or more. The chain joins TRBV29-1 to TRBJ2-7, with 8 bases lining up with TRBD1. The ends lost 7 bases at V and 12 bases at J; junction bases unmatched: 11. This CDR3 is built from 11 residues. CDR1 and CDR2 from the germline V gene are SQVTM and ANQGSEA. The CDR3 sequence: CSAEDRVDRYF. The CDR3 coding sequence is TGCAGCGCTGAGGACAGGGTGGATAGGTACTTC.

This chain joins TRBV18 and TRBJ1-5, with TRBD1 matching over 11 bases. This CDR3 has 15 residues. Trimming at V came to 5 bases and at J to 3 bases, leaving 3 bases not matched to a gene. CDR1 and CDR2 (germline): KGHSH, LQKENI. The CDR3 DNA reads as TGTGCCAGCTCAAAGGACAGGGGGCTCAATCAGCCCCAGCATTTT. Translated, it gives CASSKDRGLNQPQHF.

V is TRBV6-5 and J is TRBJ1-4; D is perhaps TRBD1 (6 bases). Trimming left V 7 bases short and J 7 bases short, with 22 bases between. The CDR3 covers 16 residues. Per the germline V gene, CDR1 is MNHEY and CDR2 is SVGAGI. This CDR3 is CASNGYAGAGPEKLFF. In DNA, the CDR3 is TGTGCCAGCAACGGATATGCAGGGGCCGGACCTGAAAAACTGTTTTTT.

This clonotype was seen a handful of times. The chain links TRBV11-2 to TRBJ1-1; D is unclear. There are 14 residues in the CDR3. Germline assignment: CDR1 SGHAT and CDR2 FQNNGV. V was pared by 4 bases and J by 1 base, with 10 bases between. CDR3 sequence reads: CASSWRTGNTEAFF. The CDR3 DNA reads as TGTGCCAGCAGCTGGAGGACGGGGAACACTGAAGCTTTCTTT. Filled out from reference TRBV11-2 and TRBJ1-1, the complete variable domain reads EAGVAQSPRYKIIEKRQSVAFWCNPISGHATLYWYQQILGQGPKLLIQFQNNGVVDDSQLPKDRFSAERLKGVDSTLKIQPAKLEDSAVYLCASSWRTGNTEAFFGQGTRLTVV.

This clonotype was counted only a few times. The chain recombines TRBV4-3 with TRBJ1-6, with no clear D. This CDR3 is built from 17 residues. Germline-derived CDR1 and CDR2 are LGHNA and YSLEER. Trimming removed 4 bases at V and 4 bases at J, with 17 bases between. The CDR3 loop reads CASSRPSGRGYNSPLHF. The CDR3 DNA follows: TGCGCCAGCAGCCGCCCGTCGGGTCGGGGTTATAATTCACCCCTCCACTTT.

This clonotype showed up many times. This sequence joins TRBV4-2 and TRBJ2-3, with 7 nucleotides matching TRBD2. CDR3 size: 17 residues. Germline loops: CDR1 LGHNA, CDR2 YNFKEQ. The trim removed 0 bases at V and 5 bases at J, leaving 11 bases unmatched. The CDR3 DNA sequence: TGTGCCAGCAGCCAAGATAGTGGCGGGCCGGGGGGAGATACGCAGTATTTT. Translated, it gives CASSQDSGGPGGDTQYF.

The V gene is TRBV5-6, the J gene TRBJ2-3, with 12 bases that match TRBD2. The V gene's germline CDR1 is SGHDT and CDR2 YYEEEE. The CDR3 loop spans 14 amino acids. J was trimmed by 7 bases and V by 4 bases; bases with no gene match: 4. The CDR3, as DNA: TGTGCCAGCAGCACTAGCGGGGGGTACTATACGCAGTATTTT. Amino acid sequence: CASSTSGGYYTQYF.

The rearrangement links TRBV2 to TRBJ2-5; 10 nucleotides align to TRBD1. Germline V gene data show CDR1 as SNHLY and CDR2 as FYNNEI. The CDR3 loop spans 15 amino acids. The V and J ends lost 6 bases and 4 bases, in that order; junction bases with no gene match: 8. The CDR3, as DNA: TGTGCCAGCAGGGAGAACCGGGACAGGGGAGAGACCCAGTACTTC. Translated, it gives CASRENRDRGETQYF.

This clonotype has just a few counts. The chain links TRBV6-6 to TRBJ1-5; D gene uncertain. The V gene lost 2 bases and the J gene lost 0 bases, with 2 bases spanning the gap. Germline values: CDR1 MNHNY, CDR2 SVGAGI (reference sequence). The CDR3 is 13 amino acids. CDR3 in amino acids: CASSYDSNQPQHF. The CDR3 DNA reads TGTGCCAGCAGTTACGATAGCAATCAGCCCCAGCATTTT.

In its sample, this clonotype was seen many times. The chain joins TRBV6-2 or TRBV6-3 to TRBJ2-5; a weak D match, TRBD1 (6 bases). The germline gives CDR1 MNHEY, CDR2 SVGEGT. The CDR3 runs to 13 residues. The CDR3 nucleotides read TGTGCTTCACATCGGGACACCCAAGAGACCCAGTACTTC. This sequence encodes CASHRDTQETQYF.